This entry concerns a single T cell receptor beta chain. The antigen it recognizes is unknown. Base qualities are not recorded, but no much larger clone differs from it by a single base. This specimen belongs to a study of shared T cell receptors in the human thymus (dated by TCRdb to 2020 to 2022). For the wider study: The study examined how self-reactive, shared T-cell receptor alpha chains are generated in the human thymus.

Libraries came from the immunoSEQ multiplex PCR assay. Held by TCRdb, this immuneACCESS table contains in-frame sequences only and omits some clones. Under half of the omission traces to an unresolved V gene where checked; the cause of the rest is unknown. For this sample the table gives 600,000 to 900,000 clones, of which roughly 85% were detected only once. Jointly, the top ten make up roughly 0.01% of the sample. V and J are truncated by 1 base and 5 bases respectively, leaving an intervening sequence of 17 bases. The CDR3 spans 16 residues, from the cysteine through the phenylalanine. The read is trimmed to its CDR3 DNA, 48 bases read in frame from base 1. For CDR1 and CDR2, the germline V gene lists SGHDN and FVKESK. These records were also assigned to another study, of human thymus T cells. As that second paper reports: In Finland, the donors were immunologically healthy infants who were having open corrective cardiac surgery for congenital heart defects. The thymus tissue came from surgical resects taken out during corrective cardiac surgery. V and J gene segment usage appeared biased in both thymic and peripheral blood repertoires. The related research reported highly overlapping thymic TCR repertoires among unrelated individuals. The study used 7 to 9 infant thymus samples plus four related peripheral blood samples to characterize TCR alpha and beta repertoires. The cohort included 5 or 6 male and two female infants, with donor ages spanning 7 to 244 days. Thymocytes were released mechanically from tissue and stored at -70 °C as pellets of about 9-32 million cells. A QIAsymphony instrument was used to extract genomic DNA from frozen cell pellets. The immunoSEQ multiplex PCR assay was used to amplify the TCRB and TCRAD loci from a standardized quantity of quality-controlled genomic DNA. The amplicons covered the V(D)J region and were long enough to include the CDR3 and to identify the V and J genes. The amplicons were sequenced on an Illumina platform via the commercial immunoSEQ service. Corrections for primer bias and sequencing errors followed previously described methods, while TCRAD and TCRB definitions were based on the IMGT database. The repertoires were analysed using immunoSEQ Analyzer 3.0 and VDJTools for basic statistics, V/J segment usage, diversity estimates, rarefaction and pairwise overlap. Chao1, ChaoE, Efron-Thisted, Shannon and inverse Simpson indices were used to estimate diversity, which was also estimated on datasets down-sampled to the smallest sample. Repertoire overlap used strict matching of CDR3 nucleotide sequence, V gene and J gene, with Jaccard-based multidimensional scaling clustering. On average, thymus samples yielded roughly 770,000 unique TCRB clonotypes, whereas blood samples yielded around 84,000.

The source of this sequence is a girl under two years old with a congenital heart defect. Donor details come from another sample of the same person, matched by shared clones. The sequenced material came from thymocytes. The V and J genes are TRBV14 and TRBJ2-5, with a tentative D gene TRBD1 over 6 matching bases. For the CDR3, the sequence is CASSQGGTGRGETQYF. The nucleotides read TGTGCCAGCAGCCAAGGTGGAACAGGGAGAGGGGAGACCCAGTACTTC. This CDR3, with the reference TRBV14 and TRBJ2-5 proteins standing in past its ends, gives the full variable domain EAGVTQFPSHSVIEKGQTVTLRCDPISGHDNLYWYRRVMGKEIKFLLHFVKESKQDESGMPNNRFLAERTGGTYSTLKVQPAELEDSGVYFCASSQGGTGRGETQYFGPGTRLLVL.